These T cell receptor beta chains were read from a single sample in a study of blood T cell repertoires in COVID-19. Assay: immunoSEQ multiplex PCR; the TCRdb copy retains only in-frame clones and omits some. Of a few hundred thousand clones listed, approximately 90% are singletons. The specimen was PBMCs or T cells enriched from blood (not recorded which). The receptors here all came from a woman in her forties with acute COVID-19. CDR3s include the opening cysteine and the closing phenylalanine or tryptophan. D genes are given only for firm matches. Size is omitted from some rows. Given values are once, few, many or a class for expanded clones.

>NA|NA|TRBV30|TRBJ1-2
CAWAPHSGGYTF
TGTGCCTGGGCCCCCCATTCGGGAGGCTACACCTTC
>NA|TRBD1|TRBV18|TRBJ1-5
CASSDRGASNQPQHF
TGTGCCAGCTCAGACAGGGGAGCTAGCAATCAGCCCCAGCATTTT
>NA|TRBD1|TRBV28|TRBJ1-2
CASKNRGRDYTF
TGTGCCAGCAAAAACAGGGGGCGCGACTACACCTTC
>NA|NA|TRBV7-2|TRBJ1-4
CASSSQGRSEKLFF
TGTGCCAGCAGCTCTCAGGGGCGAAGTGAAAAACTGTTTTTT
>NA|TRBD2|TRBV9|TRBJ2-2
CASSVAREAGELFF
TGTGCCAGCAGCGTAGCTCGGGAGGCCGGGGAGCTGTTTTTT
>NA|NA|TRBV2|TRBJ2-5
CASSERSNQETQYF
TGTGCCAGCAGTGAGCGGAGCAACCAAGAGACCCAGTACTTC
>NA|NA|TRBV21-1|TRBJ1-6
CASTHNSPLHF
TGTGCCAGCACTCATAATTCACCCCTCCACTTT
>NA|TRBD1|TRBV5-4|TRBJ2-5
CASSLGQGYQETQYF
TGTGCCAGCAGCTTGGGACAGGGGTACCAAGAGACCCAGTACTTC
>NA|NA|TRBV14|TRBJ2-2
CASSQDLSTGELFF
TGTGCCAGCAGCCAAGATCTGAGCACCGGGGAGCTGTTTTTT
>NA|TRBD1|TRBV19|TRBJ1-2
CASSRPDRVNGYTF
TGTGCCAGTAGTAGACCGGACAGGGTGAATGGCTACACCTTC
>NA|NA|TRBV30|TRBJ2-4
CAWSVGLGGQAKNIQYF
TGTGCCTGGAGTGTGGGTCTCGGGGGGCAGGCCAAAAACATTCAGTACTTC
>NA|NA|TRBV4-3|TRBJ2-6
CASSQQPGGYGANVLTF
TGCGCCAGCAGCCAACAGCCAGGGGGGTATGGGGCCAACGTCCTGACTTTC
>NA|TRBD1|TRBV19|TRBJ1-5
CASSQASQGGGNQPQHF
TGTGCCAGTAGTCAGGCATCTCAGGGGGGAGGCAATCAGCCCCAGCATTTT
>NA|TRBD1|TRBV9|TRBJ1-2
CASSLGQGNYGYTF
TGTGCCAGCAGCTTAGGACAGGGCAACTATGGCTACACCTTC
>NA|NA|TRBV10-2|TRBJ2-6
CASSLQVLSGANVLTF
TGCGCCAGCAGTCTACAGGTTCTCTCTGGGGCCAACGTCCTGACTTTC
>NA|TRBD2|TRBV7-2|TRBJ2-3
CASSHGGNTDTQYF
TGTGCCAGCAGCCACGGGGGGAACACAGATACGCAGTATTTT
>NA|TRBD1|TRBV28|TRBJ1-2
CASSSNRGRDGYTF
TGTGCCAGCAGTTCCAACAGGGGACGGGATGGCTACACCTTC
>NA|TRBD2|TRBV13|TRBJ2-2
CASSLEAGVNTGELFF
TGTGCCAGCAGCTTAGAGGCGGGGGTGAACACCGGGGAGCTGTTTTTT
>few|TRBD1|TRBV13|TRBJ2-1
CASSPRGQGGYNEQFF
TGTGCCAGCAGCCCCCGGGGACAGGGCGGTTACAATGAGCAGTTCTTC
>few|NA|TRBV12-3/TRBV12-4|TRBJ2-7
CASSLDSFYEQYF
TGTGCCAGCAGTTTAGATTCATTTTACGAGCAGTACTTC
>NA|NA|TRBV11-2|TRBJ2-1
CASSGGAEQFF
TGTGCCAGCAGCGGAGGGGCAGAGCAGTTCTTC
>NA|TRBD1|TRBV7-9|TRBJ1-4
CASSSQGQDGEKLFF
TGTGCCAGCAGCTCGCAAGGACAGGACGGAGAAAAACTGTTTTTT
>NA|NA|TRBV7-2|TRBJ1-2
CASSLEGGYGYTF
TGTGCCAGCAGCTTAGAGGGAGGCTATGGCTACACCTTC
>NA|TRBD1|TRBV19|TRBJ2-5
CASSTTGGAGQTQYF
TGTGCCAGTAGTACAACAGGGGGCGCGGGTCAGACCCAGTACTTC
>NA|NA|TRBV10-3|TRBJ1-5
CAISESSGAGQPQHF
TGTGCCATCAGTGAGTCGTCAGGGGCGGGTCAGCCCCAGCATTTT
>NA|NA|TRBV24-1|TRBJ2-1
CATSDAAVEQFF
TGTGCCACCAGTGACGCAGCGGTCGAGCAGTTCTTC
>NA|NA|TRBV7-2|TRBJ2-5
CASSLSASPETQYF
TGTGCCAGCAGCTTATCGGCTAGCCCGGAGACCCAGTACTTC
>NA|TRBD2|TRBV9|TRBJ2-2
CASSVRGAGELFF
TGTGCCAGCAGCGTCCGGGGGGCCGGGGAGCTGTTTTTT
>NA|NA|TRBV29-1|TRBJ2-1
CSVLTGDPYNEQFF
TGCAGCGTACTGACAGGTGATCCCTACAATGAGCAGTTCTTC
>NA|TRBD2|TRBV6-6|TRBJ2-7
CASSHWGGSYEQYF
TGTGCCAGCAGTCACTGGGGGGGCTCCTACGAGCAGTACTTC
>NA|NA|TRBV7-2|TRBJ1-2
CASSHPQAHYGYTF
TGTGCCAGCAGCCACCCCCAGGCCCACTATGGCTACACCTTC
>NA|TRBD1|TRBV5-4|TRBJ2-5
CASSVQTGGPQETQYF
TGTGCCAGCAGCGTGCAAACAGGGGGGCCCCAAGAGACCCAGTACTTC
>NA|TRBD2|TRBV6-6|TRBJ2-7
CASSYSTSGGAVYF
TGTGCCAGCAGTTACAGCACTAGCGGGGGTGCGGTGTACTTC
>once|NA|TRBV5-5|TRBJ2-1
CASSLLLYNEQFF
TGTGCCAGCAGCTTGTTATTATACAATGAGCAGTTCTTC
>NA|TRBD1|TRBV19|TRBJ1-3
CASSPGQGARGNTIYF
TGTGCCAGTAGTCCAGGACAGGGGGCTAGGGGAAACACCATATATTTT
>NA|TRBD2|TRBV10-1|TRBJ2-3
CASSEGSGRVTDTQYF
TGCGCCAGCAGTGAGGGTAGCGGGAGAGTCACAGATACGCAGTATTTT
>NA|NA|TRBV7-8|TRBJ1-5
CASGPPGVSNQPQHF
TGTGCCAGCGGCCCTCCCGGGGTTAGCAATCAGCCCCAGCATTTT
>NA|TRBD1|TRBV11-2|TRBJ1-2
CASSLLQGFGYTF
TGTGCCAGCAGCTTATTACAGGGGTTTGGCTACACCTTC
>NA|NA|TRBV7-2|TRBJ1-5
CASSLQGGSNQPQHF
TGTGCCAGCAGCTTGCAGGGAGGGAGCAATCAGCCCCAGCATTTT
>NA|NA|TRBV5-1|TRBJ2-1
CASSLRRARFNEQFF
TGCGCCAGCAGCTTAAGGAGGGCCCGGTTCAATGAGCAGTTCTTC
>NA|NA|TRBV9|TRBJ2-3
CASSVSPTGTTDTQYF
TGTGCCAGCAGCGTAAGTCCCACAGGGACCACAGATACGCAGTATTTT
>NA|NA|TRBV4-2|TRBJ1-6
CASTPTGRGNSPLHF
TGTGCCAGCACACCAACAGGAAGGGGGAATTCACCCCTCCACTTT
>NA|TRBD2|TRBV4-3|TRBJ2-2
CASSRDDWREDTNTGELFF
TGCGCCAGCAGCCGAGATGACTGGCGGGAGGATACGAACACCGGGGAGCTGTTTTTT
>NA|TRBD1|TRBV5-1|TRBJ2-1
CASSRDRGWNEQFF
TGCGCCAGCAGTAGGGACAGGGGCTGGAATGAGCAGTTCTTC
>NA|NA|TRBV18|TRBJ1-2
CASSPMAGEGPNYGYTF
TGTGCCAGCTCACCAATGGCAGGGGAGGGTCCCAACTATGGCTACACCTTC
>NA|NA|TRBV12-5|TRBJ1-6
CASGLVLGSPLHF
TGTGCTAGTGGTTTGGTACTTGGTTCACCCCTCCACTTT
>many|NA|TRBV27|TRBJ2-4
CASSLSPPQGAKNIQYF
TGTGCCAGCAGTTTATCCCCACCTCAGGGGGCCAAAAACATTCAGTACTTC
>NA|TRBD1|TRBV6-5|TRBJ2-1
CASSSGTGVRNEQFF
TGTGCCAGCAGTTCCGGGACAGGGGTAAGGAATGAGCAGTTCTTC
>NA|NA|TRBV30|TRBJ1-4
CAWSWIQDREKLFF
TGTGCCTGGAGTTGGATCCAGGATCGGGAAAAACTGTTTTTT
>NA|NA|TRBV7-8|TRBJ1-2
CASSTSNYGYTF
TGTGCCAGCAGCACGAGTAACTATGGCTACACCTTC
>NA|TRBD1|TRBV7-8|TRBJ1-2
CASSARQGLDYGYTF
TGTGCCAGCAGCGCCAGACAGGGCCTGGACTATGGCTACACCTTC
>NA|TRBD1|TRBV7-7|TRBJ2-5
CASSMTGVETQYF
TGTGCCAGCAGCATGACAGGGGTGGAGACCCAGTACTTC